The 15 T cell receptor beta chains below all came from one sample that was sequenced in a study of shared clonotypes between healthy human individuals. Method: immunoSEQ multiplex PCR; TCRdb's copy keeps in-frame clones and lacks some. Among 2 million to 2.5 million clones listed, approximately 95% were seen once. Source material: naive CD4+ T cells sorted from blood. Subset described: CD45RA+ positively selected. These receptors were collected from a man aged 18-30 years in good health.

For this clone: This CDR3 is also generated by other DNA sequences in the sample. V is TRBV18 and J is TRBJ2-1, with a possible D match to TRBD2 (6 bases). V lost 3 bases and J lost 8, with 11 bases in between. This CDR3 has 13 amino acids. CDR1 and CDR2 from the germline V gene are KGHSH and LQKENI. CDR3 in amino acids: CASSPAGRDEQFF. CDR3 in DNA: TGTGCCAGCTCACCTGCGGGAAGGGATGAGCAGTTCTTC.

This chain joins TRBV7-9 and TRBJ2-7; D is ambiguous. Germline V gives CDR1 SEHNR, CDR2 FQNEAQ (reference sequence). This CDR3 is 15 amino acids long. Trimming pared 5 bases from V and 7 bases from J, leaving 21 bases between. The CDR3 DNA reads as TGTGCCAGCAGCCCTACCGGTCGACAAGAGGAAGAGCAGTACTTC. Amino acids: CASSPTGRQEEEQYF.

The V call is TRBV30, the J call TRBJ2-5, with D possibly matching TRBD1 (6 bases). The DNA end favors TRBJ2-7, so the J call may be wrong. Germline values: CDR1 GTSNPN, CDR2 SVGIG (reference sequence). The CDR3 runs 15 residues. In DNA form, the CDR3 reads TGTGCCTGGAACCCCAGGGGCCAATACTCCTACGAGCAGTACTTC. It is translated as CAWNPRGQYSYEQYF.

The table lists this clone with a count of one. This chain joins TRBV21-1 and TRBJ2-7; TRBD2, the D gene given by the table, was not confirmed from the DNA. TRBV21-1 counts as a pseudogene. CDR3 length equals 14 residues. The DNA of the CDR3 is TGTGCCAGCAGCAGGACTAGCGAATCCTACGAGCAGTACTTC. Translation: CASSRTSESYEQYF.

This chain joins TRBV19 and TRBJ1-2; D not resolved. Trimming stripped 7 bases from V and 8 bases from J, with 20 bases between. From germline, CDR1 is LNHDA and CDR2 SQIVND (reference sequence). The CDR3 has 14 residues. This CDR3 reads CASIGGRSRGGYTF. As DNA, the CDR3 is TGTGCCAGTATCGGAGGGCGCTCTAGAGGGGGCTACACCTTC.

As regards this clone: The sample has other DNA sequences that encode this CDR3 too. The V call is TRBV10-3, the J call TRBJ2-7; D uncertain. Deletions cut 0 bases from V and 5 bases from J, with 2 bases between. Germline V gene sequence: CDR1 ENHRY, CDR2 SYGVKD. This CDR3 comprises 11 residues. In nucleotides, the CDR3 is TGTGCCATCAGTGAGTCGGACGAGCAGTACTTC. Amino acids: CAISESDEQYF.

The J gene is TRBJ1-1, the V gene TRBV6-5; D is ambiguous. This CDR3 has 12 residues. The ends were cut back, 8 bases at V and 1 base at J, with 8 bases in the middle. The V gene's germline CDR1 is MNHEY and CDR2 SVGAGI. The CDR3 loop reads CASQRENTEAFF. Here the CDR3 DNA reads TGTGCCAGCCAACGGGAGAACACTGAAGCTTTCTTT.

This chain uses TRBV25-1 with TRBJ2-6; possible D gene TRBD1, 5 bases. The germline V and J ends were trimmed by 4 bases and 0 bases, with 16 bases remaining between them. CDR3 size: 18 residues. The germline V gene encodes CDR1 MGHDK and CDR2 SYGVNS. In nucleotides, the CDR3 is TGTGCCAGCAGTGCTTCAGGGTTGCTGGGCTCTGGGGCCAACGTCCTGACTTTC. It is translated as CASSASGLLGSGANVLTF.

V and J are TRBV7-2 and TRBJ1-6; D is undetermined. This CDR3 is 16 amino acids long. Germline assignment: CDR1 SGHTA and CDR2 FQGNSA. With 3 bases removed from V and 3 bases from J, the gap between germline ends came to 12 bases. CDR3 sequence: CASSLRSGIYNSPLHF. CDR3 coding DNA: TGTGCCAGCAGCTTGCGTTCGGGTATCTATAATTCACCCCTCCACTTT.

The chain carries TRBV18 and TRBJ1-4, with 9 nucleotides matching TRBD1. The germline CDR1 and CDR2 sequences are KGHSH and LQKENI. The CDR3 is 18 residues long. The V and J ends lost 1 base and 0 bases, in that order; junction bases with no gene match: 6. The CDR3 nucleotides are TGTGCCAGCTCACCACAGTTGACAGGGGGATCAACTAATGAAAAACTGTTTTTT. Translated, it gives CASSPQLTGGSTNEKLFF.

V is TRBV5-1 and J is TRBJ2-4; D might be TRBD1 (5 bases). Per germline, CDR1 SGHRS and CDR2 YFSETQ. V was trimmed by 4 bases and J by 1 base, leaving 9 bases between them. CDR3 size: 14 residues. The CDR3 nucleotides read TGCGCCAGCAGCCCGTCAGGGGCCAAAAACATTCAGTACTTC. As protein: CASSPSGAKNIQYF.

The chain employs TRBV29-1 and TRBJ2-7; 10 nucleotides agree with TRBD2. This CDR3 is built from 14 residues. Germline assignment: CDR1 SQVTM and CDR2 ANQGSEA. The V segment lost 6 bases and the J segment 0 bases; nucleotides outside the gene matches: 5. CDR3 region: CSVISGGSSYEQYF. CDR3 DNA sequence: TGCAGCGTGATTAGCGGGGGGTCCTCCTACGAGCAGTACTTC.

Note on this clone: Other DNA sequences in the same sample also yield this CDR3. CDR3 DNA sequence: TGTGCCAGCAGCTTGGGGGGATCCTCCTACGAGCAGTACTTC. Protein product: CASSLGGSSYEQYF. The rearrangement links TRBV5-4 to TRBJ2-7; D gene uncertain. The CDR3 contains 14 residues. V was trimmed by 0 bases and J by 0 bases, leaving 7 bases between them. The V gene's germline CDR1 is SGHNT and CDR2 YYREEE (reference sequence).

The rearrangement joins TRBV2 to TRBJ2-1; 12 nucleotides align to TRBD2. Germline CDR1 is SNHLY and CDR2 is FYNNEI. CDR3 size: 16 residues. After removal of 5 bases from V and 4 bases from J, the junction contained 6 bases not matched to a gene. In DNA form, the CDR3 reads TGTGCCAGCAGTCCTACTAGCGGGGGGTTTTACAATGAGCAGTTCTTC. Protein product: CASSPTSGGFYNEQFF.

The chain is built from TRBV4-1 and TRBJ2-1, with 9 bases that match TRBD2. CDR3 size: 15 residues. Germline values: CDR1 MGHRA, CDR2 YSYEKL. J lost 9 bases, V lost 0 bases, and 6 bases had no gene match. The CDR3 DNA is TGCGCCAGCAGCCAAGATCGACTGACTAGCGGTGAGCAGTTCTTC. Translating it yields CASSQDRLTSGEQFF.